This TCR beta chain derives from a study of PD-L1 blockade in urothelial cancer (dated by TCRdb to about 2017). Looking at the study overall: All patients started therapy in the mid-2010s and received atezolizumab 1,200 mg intravenously every 3 weeks. Blood samples gave a median of around 130,000 T cells and 80,000 or so unique TCRs, with a median clonality of roughly 0.081. Pretreatment tumor samples, along with matched peripheral blood serially collected before and after atezolizumab treatment, were subjected to TCR sequencing. In the same patients, pretreatment tumors underwent whole exome sequencing and RNA sequencing in addition to TCR sequencing. Eight or nine patients reached durable clinical benefit, while some 19 patients did not. Somatic, immune and clinical correlates of response to PD-L1 blockade with atezolizumab in urothelial cancer were the focus of an exploratory multi-omic analysis. An ECOG performance status of 0 or 1 was recorded for the patients, and 0 to 3 prior chemotherapy regimens had been received by the patients. About nine tenths of the roughly 29 patients were identified as males with urothelial cancer of bladder origin, and a prior smoking history was reported by 18 of 29 patients. Pretreatment blood TCR-seq was available for fewer than 30 patients, at least one posttreatment blood collection was obtained for about 25 patients, and tumor TCR-seq was available for about 25 patients. Progression-free survival longer than 6 months counted as durable clinical benefit, and TCR features were additionally tested against both progression-free and overall survival. Blood samples were analyzed at 3 weeks after treatment start (second dose) and at 6 weeks after treatment start.

Notes on this clone: It lacks a known antigen. Base quality data are lacking; no much larger clone is found one base away.

Synthetic TCR analog templates were spiked into each PCR to estimate absolute template abundance from read counts. The immunoSEQ assay used bias-controlled V and J gene primers to amplify TCRbeta CDR3 regions from genomic DNA. Sequencing of rearranged TCRbeta segments was done at approximately 20X coverage. As for the authors' bioinformatics: Sequencing errors were corrected by clustering, and CDR3s were annotated against IMGT so that V, D and J genes could be assigned. Only productive TCRbeta rearrangements were used in downstream analyses, excluding out-of-frame or stop-codon sequences. Clonality was computed as one minus Shannon entropy normalized by the log of the number of unique productive sequences. Fisher's exact test with Benjamini-Hochberg correction, at a threshold of adjusted p below 0.01, was used to find clones that differed between time points or between blood and tumor. Here the immuneACCESS table is served through TCRdb, limited to in-frame sequences with V and J called. Missing clones are a known gap in these copies; in checked studies unresolved V genes cover under half, and the rest lacks a known reason. V, J and clone size are taken as reported in that table, and D and trimming were inferred from the DNA itself. A total of about 100,000 clones appear in this sample, about 90% of them only once. The ten largest clones represent about 0.92% of the sample.

Points the paper makes about the study in general: At 3 weeks after the start of treatment, tumor-associated TCR clones in peripheral blood had expanded more in patients with durable benefit (n of about 21, p = 0.022). Because of the small sample size (n ≈ 28) and the many exploratory analyses performed, the results are intended to be regarded as hypothesis-generating. Improved progression-free and overall survival was associated with having pretreatment peripheral blood TCR clonality below the median.

A cohort of approximately 31 patients with locally advanced or metastatic urothelial carcinoma, treated at Memorial Sloan Kettering on a trial protocol, was included. Peripheral blood mononuclear cells were collected pretreatment and during treatment, with between 1 and 8 total time points obtained per patient. The Qiagen DNeasy Blood extraction kit was used to purify genomic DNA from total PBMCs and tumor samples. PBMCs were collected pretreatment and during treatment, and were isolated and stored as previously described. This clonotype was obtained from a woman of 80 years or more with urothelial cancer. The specimen comprised PBMCs, sampled around atezolizumab (anti-PD-L1) treatment.

The DNA reads TGTGCCAGCAGTTCCTCTAGCGGGAGACTGGGGACCCAGTACTTC. Translated, this is CASSSSSGRLGTQYF. In this chain, TRBV28 is recombined with TRBJ2-5; TRBD2 agrees with 10 junctional bases. The CDR3 starts with the cysteine, ends with the phenylalanine, and has 15 residues. The sequence is cut down to CDR3 DNA, 45 bases in frame from base 1. Germline trimming amounts to 4 bases on V and 7 bases on J, with 9 as the count of junction bases outside the gene matches. The germline V gene sets CDR1 to MDHEN and CDR2 to SYDVKM. This CDR3, with the reference TRBV28 and TRBJ2-5 proteins standing in past its ends, gives the full variable domain DVKVTQSSRYLVKRTGEKVFLECVQDMDHENMFWYRQDPGLGLRLIYFSYDVKMKEKGDIPEGYSVSREKKERFSLILESASTNQTSMYLCASSSSSGRLGTQYFGPGTRLLVL.